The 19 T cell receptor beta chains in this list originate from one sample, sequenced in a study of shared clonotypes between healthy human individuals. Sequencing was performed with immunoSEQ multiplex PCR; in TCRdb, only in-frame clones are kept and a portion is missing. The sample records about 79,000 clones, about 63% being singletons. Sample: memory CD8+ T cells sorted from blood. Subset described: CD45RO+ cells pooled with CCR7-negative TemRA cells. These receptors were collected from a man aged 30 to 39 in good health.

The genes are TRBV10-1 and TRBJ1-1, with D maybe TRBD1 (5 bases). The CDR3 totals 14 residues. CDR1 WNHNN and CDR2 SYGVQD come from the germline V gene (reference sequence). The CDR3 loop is CAPTDEHGKTEAFF. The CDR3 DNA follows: TGCGCTCCGACAGACGAACATGGAAAGACTGAAGCTTTCTTT.

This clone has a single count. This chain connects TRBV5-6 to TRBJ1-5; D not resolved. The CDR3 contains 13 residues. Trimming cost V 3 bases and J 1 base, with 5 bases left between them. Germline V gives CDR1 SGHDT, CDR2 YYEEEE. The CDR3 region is CASSSGSNQPQHF. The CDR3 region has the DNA TGTGCCAGCAGCTCGGGAAGCAATCAGCCCCAGCATTTT. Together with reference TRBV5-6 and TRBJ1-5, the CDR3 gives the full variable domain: DAGVTQSPTHLIKTRGQQVTLRCSPKSGHDTVSWYQQALGQGPQFIFQYYEEEERQRGNFPDRFSGHQFPNYSSELNVNALLLGDSALYLCASSSGSNQPQHFGDGTRLSIL.

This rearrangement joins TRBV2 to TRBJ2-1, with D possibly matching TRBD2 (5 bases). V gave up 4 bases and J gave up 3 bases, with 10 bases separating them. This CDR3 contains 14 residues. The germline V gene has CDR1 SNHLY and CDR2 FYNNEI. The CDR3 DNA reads TGTGCCAGCAGTGTTGTTCGGGACTACAATGAGCAGTTCTTC. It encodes CASSVVRDYNEQFF.

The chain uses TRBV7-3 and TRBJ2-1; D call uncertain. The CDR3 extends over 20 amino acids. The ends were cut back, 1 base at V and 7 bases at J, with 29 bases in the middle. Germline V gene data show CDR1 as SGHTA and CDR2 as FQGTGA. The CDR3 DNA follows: TGTGCCAGCAGCTTAAATCCTACCCAAGACCGGTTCCACCTCGGGAATGAGCAGTTCTTC. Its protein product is CASSLNPTQDRFHLGNEQFF.

Written as DNA, the CDR3 is TGTGCCAGCACCTTTCACGATTGGACAGGGGTCGGCACTGAAGCTTTCTTT. Translated: CASTFHDWTGVGTEAFF. The chain links TRBV5-5 to TRBJ1-1; 9 nucleotides line up with TRBD1. There are 17 residues in the CDR3. V lost 6 bases and J lost 4; bases outside the gene matches: 16. Germline loops: CDR1 SGHKS, CDR2 YYEKEE (reference sequence).

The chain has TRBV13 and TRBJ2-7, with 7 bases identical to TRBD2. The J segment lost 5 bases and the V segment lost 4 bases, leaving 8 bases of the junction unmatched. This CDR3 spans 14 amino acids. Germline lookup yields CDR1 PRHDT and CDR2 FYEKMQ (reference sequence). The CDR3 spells CASSSMGGDDEQYF. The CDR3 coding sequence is TGTGCCAGCAGCTCAATGGGAGGGGACGACGAGCAGTACTTC.

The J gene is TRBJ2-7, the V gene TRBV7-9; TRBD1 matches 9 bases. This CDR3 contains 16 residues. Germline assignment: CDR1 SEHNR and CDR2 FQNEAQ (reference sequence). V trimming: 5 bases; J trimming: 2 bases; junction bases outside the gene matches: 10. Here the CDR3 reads CASSPVPGQGTYEQYF. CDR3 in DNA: TGTGCCAGCAGCCCCGTCCCGGGACAGGGAACCTACGAGCAGTACTTC. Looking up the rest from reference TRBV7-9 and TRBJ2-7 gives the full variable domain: DTGVSQNPRHKITKRGQNVTFRCDPISEHNRLYWYRQTLGQGPEFLTYFQNEAQLEKSRLLSDRFSAERPKGSFSTLEIQRTEQGDSAMYLCASSPVPGQGTYEQYFGPGTRLTVT.

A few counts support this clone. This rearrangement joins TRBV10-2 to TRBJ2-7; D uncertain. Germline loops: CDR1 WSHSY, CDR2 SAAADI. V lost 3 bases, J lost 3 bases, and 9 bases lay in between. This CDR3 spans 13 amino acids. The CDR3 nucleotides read TGCGCCAGCAGTGATCTGGCGATCTACGAGCAGTACTTC. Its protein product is CASSDLAIYEQYF.

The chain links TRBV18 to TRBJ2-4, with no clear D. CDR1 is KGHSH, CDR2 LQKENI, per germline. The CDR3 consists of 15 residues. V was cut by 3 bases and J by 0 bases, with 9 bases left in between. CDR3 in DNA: TGTGCCAGCTCACCCGTAGCCTTAGCCAAAAACATTCAGTACTTC. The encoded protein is CASSPVALAKNIQYF.

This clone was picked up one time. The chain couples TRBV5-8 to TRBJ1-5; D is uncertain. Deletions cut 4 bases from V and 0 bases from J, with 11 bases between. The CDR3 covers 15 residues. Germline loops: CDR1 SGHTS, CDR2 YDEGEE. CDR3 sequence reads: CASSRESFSNQPQHF. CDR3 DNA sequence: TGTGCCAGCAGCAGGGAATCTTTTAGCAATCAGCCCCAGCATTTT.

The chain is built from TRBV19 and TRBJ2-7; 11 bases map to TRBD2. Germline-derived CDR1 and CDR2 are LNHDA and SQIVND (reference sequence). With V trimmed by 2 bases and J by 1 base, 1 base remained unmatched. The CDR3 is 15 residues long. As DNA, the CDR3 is TGTGCCAGTAGTATAACTAGCGGGAGTTCCTACGAGCAGTACTTC. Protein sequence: CASSITSGSSYEQYF.

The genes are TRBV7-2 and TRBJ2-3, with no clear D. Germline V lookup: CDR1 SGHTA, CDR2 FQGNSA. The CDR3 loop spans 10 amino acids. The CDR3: CMESTDTQYF. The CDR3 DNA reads TGTATGGAGAGCACAGATACGCAGTATTTT. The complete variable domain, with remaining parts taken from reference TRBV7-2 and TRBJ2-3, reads GAGVSQSPSNKVTEKGKDVELRCDPISGHTALYWYRQSLGQGLEFLIYFQGNSAPDKSGLPSDRFSAERTGGSVSTLTIQRTQQEDSAVYLCMESTDTQYFGPGTRLTVL.

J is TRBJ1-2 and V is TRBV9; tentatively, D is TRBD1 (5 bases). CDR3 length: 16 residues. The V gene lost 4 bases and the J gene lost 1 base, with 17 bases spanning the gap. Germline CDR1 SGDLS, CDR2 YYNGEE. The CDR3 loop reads CASSPGGGFGNYGYTF. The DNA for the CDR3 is TGTGCCAGCAGCCCCGGGGGAGGGTTCGGTAACTATGGCTACACCTTC.

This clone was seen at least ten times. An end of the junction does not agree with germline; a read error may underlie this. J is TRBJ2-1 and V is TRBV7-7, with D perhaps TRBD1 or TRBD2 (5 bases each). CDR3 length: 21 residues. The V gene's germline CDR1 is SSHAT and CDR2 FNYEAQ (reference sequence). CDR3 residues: CASSLDRPVGTIRSSYNEQFF. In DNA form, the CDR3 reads TGTGCTAGCAGCTTAGATAGGCCGGTGGGGACGATTCGGAGCTCCTACAATGAGCAGTTCTTC.

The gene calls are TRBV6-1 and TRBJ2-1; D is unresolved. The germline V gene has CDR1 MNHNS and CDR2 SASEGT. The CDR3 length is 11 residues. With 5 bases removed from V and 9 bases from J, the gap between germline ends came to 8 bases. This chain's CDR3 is CASSSFPEQFF. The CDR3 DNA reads TGTGCCAGCAGTTCCTTCCCTGAGCAGTTCTTC.

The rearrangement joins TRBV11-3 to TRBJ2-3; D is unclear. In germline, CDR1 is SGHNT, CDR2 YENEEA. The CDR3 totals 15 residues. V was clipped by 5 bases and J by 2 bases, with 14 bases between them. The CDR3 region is CASSRSIDDTDTQYF. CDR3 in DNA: TGTGCCAGCAGCCGGTCTATAGATGACACAGATACGCAGTATTTT.

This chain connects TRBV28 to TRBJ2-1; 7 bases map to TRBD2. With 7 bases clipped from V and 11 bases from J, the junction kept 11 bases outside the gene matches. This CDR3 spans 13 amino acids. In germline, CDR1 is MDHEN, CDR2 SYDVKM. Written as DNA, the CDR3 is TGTGCCAGCACAGTCGCGGGAGTCTCGCAGCAGTTCTTC. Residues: CASTVAGVSQQFF.

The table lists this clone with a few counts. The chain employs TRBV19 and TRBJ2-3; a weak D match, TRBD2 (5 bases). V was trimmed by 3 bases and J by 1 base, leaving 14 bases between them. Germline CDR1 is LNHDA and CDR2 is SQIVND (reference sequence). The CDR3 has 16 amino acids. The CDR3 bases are TGTGCCAGTAGTATGGCAGGCCTGGGAGGCACAGATACGCAGTATTTT. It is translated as CASSMAGLGGTDTQYF.

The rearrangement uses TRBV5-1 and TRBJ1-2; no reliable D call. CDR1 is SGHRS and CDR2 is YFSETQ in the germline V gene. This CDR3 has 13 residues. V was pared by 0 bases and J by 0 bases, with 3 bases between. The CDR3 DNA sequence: TGCGCCAGCAGCTTGGCAGCTAACTATGGCTACACCTTC. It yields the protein CASSLAANYGYTF.